These 8 T cell receptor beta chains originate from one sample sequenced in a study of prognosis after radiotherapy for stage I lung cancer. Two rounds of multiplex PCR amplified TCR beta CDR3 from genomic DNA. Primers specific to each TRBV and TRBJ gene were used in first-round PCR. TCRdb re-called the multiplex PCR reads with MiXCR, one entry per CDR3 protein. Of roughly 20,000 distinct CDR3 sequences detected, roughly 55% appear once; the ten largest clones hold 27%. The sample in question was PBMCs, obtained before or after stereotactic body radiation therapy (not recorded which). These receptors all stem from a donor older than 45 with non-small cell lung cancer.

This chain connects TRBV10-3 to TRBJ2-7, with 7 bases matching TRBD2. Germline CDR1 and CDR2: ENHRY and SYGVKD. V was clipped by 7 bases and J by 1 base; unmatched bases: 4. This CDR3 is 13 amino acids long. The CDR3 DNA reads TGTGCCATCAAGGCTAGCGGTTCCTACGAGCAGTACTTC. Its protein product is CAIKASGSYEQYF.

This clonotype is deemed medium-sized (0.01 to 0.1%). The chain recombines TRBV5-1 with TRBJ1-1, with unresolved D. The germline V gene has CDR1 SGHRS and CDR2 YFSETQ. Trimming cost V 0 bases and J 4 bases, with 13 bases left between them. The CDR3 runs 15 residues. The CDR3 region has the DNA TGCGCCAGCAGCTTGGGCCCTATAGGGTTCACTGAAGCTTTCTTT. Protein product: CASSLGPIGFTEAFF.

This clonotype appeared many times. This chain links TRBV24-1 with TRBJ2-1; 11 bases match TRBD2. This CDR3 has 13 residues. CDR1 and CDR2 (germline): KGHDR, SFDVKD. The V segment lost 12 bases and the J segment 10 bases; nucleotides outside the gene matches: 10. The CDR3 is CASGTSGLEEQFF. In DNA form, the CDR3 reads TGTGCCTCCGGGACTAGCGGTTTGGAAGAGCAGTTCTTC.

In its sample, this clonotype ranks as medium-sized. V usage is TRBV6-1 and J usage is TRBJ1-2, with D maybe TRBD1 (6 bases). Trimming left V 3 bases short and J 7 bases short, with 12 bases between. Germline CDR1 reads MNHNS; CDR2 reads SASEGT. This CDR3 is 13 amino acids long. CDR3 bases: TGTGCCAGCAGTGAGCAAGGACAGTCTGGCTACACCTTC. Translating it yields CASSEQGQSGYTF.

This clonotype showed up many times. The J gene is TRBJ1-6, the V gene TRBV7-6; a possible D gene is TRBD1 (6 bases). Deletions cut 5 bases from V and 9 bases from J, with 26 bases between. This CDR3 has 18 residues. The germline V gene encodes CDR1 SGHVS and CDR2 FNYEAQ. The CDR3 loop reads CASSPGRWRGLIGSPLHF. The CDR3 bases are TGTGCCAGCAGCCCTGGGCGTTGGAGGGGGTTGATTGGTTCACCCCTCCACTTT. The variable domain in full, completed from reference TRBV7-6 and TRBJ1-6, reads GAGVSQSPRYKVTKRGQDVALRCDPISGHVSLYWYRQALGQGPEFLTYFNYEAQQDKSGLPNDRFSAERPEGSISTLTIQRTEQRDSAMYRCASSPGRWRGLIGSPLHFGNGTRLTVT.

This clonotype appeared once. Its ends do not fully match the called genes, so a read error is possible. V gene TRBV7-2 combines with J gene TRBJ2-2; D is undetermined. The CDR3 consists of 14 residues. From germline, CDR1 is SGHTA and CDR2 FQGNSA. CDR3 sequence reads: CGSSFRPDTGELFF. CDR3 sequence (DNA): TGTGGCAGCAGCTTCCGGCCGGATACCGGGGAGCTGTTTTTT.

At least ten counts were recorded for this clonotype. This chain links TRBV28 with TRBJ1-5; 10 nucleotides agree with TRBD1. Germline V gene lookup returns CDR1 MDHEN and CDR2 SYDVKM. This CDR3 has 15 residues. Trimming at V came to 6 bases and at J to 15 bases, leaving 17 bases not matched to a gene. CDR3 bases: TGTGCCAGCAGCCTACCCGGGACAGGGGAGGGTAAACCGCATTTT. Its protein is CASSLPGTGEGKPHF.

This clonotype came up many times. In DNA form, the CDR3 reads TGTGCCAGCAGCCGACTAGCGGGTCCCTACGAGCAGTACTTC. It specifies CASSRLAGPYEQYF. V gene TRBV7-2 combines with J gene TRBJ2-7; TRBD2 aligns across 10 bases. This CDR3 has 14 residues. After removal of 5 bases from V and 2 bases from J, the junction contained 3 bases not matched to a gene. Germline V gene sequence: CDR1 SGHTA, CDR2 FQGNSA.